These 30 T cell receptor beta chains were all obtained from the same sample, sequenced in a study of T cells in Graves' hyperthyroidism and ophthalmopathy. RNA transcripts gave rise to amplified TCR beta CDR3 regions. When the TCR CDR3 underwent first-round RT-PCR, the HTBI primer set was used. MiXCR was run by TCRdb on the multiplex PCR reads, yielding one entry per CDR3 protein. This table has 450,000 to 650,000 distinct CDR3 sequences, 13% to 15% appearing once. Sequenced material: blood. These receptors were taken from a woman aged 18-30 years with Graves' ophthalmopathy.

The gene calls are TRBV6-2 or TRBV6-3 and TRBJ1-2, with 9 bases fitting TRBD1. There are 16 residues in the CDR3. Germline trimming cut 2 bases from V and 2 bases from J; bases unmatched to any gene: 6. Germline V lookup: CDR1 MNHEY, CDR2 SVGEGT. The CDR3 bases are TGTGCCAGCAGTTACGAACCCGGGACAGGGAACTATGGCTACACCTTC. It encodes CASSYEPGTGNYGYTF.

This clonotype was seen many times. V gene TRBV20-1 combines with J gene TRBJ2-1; 13 bases match TRBD2. V shed 0 bases, J shed 8 bases, and the junction held 4 bases outside the gene matches. The CDR3 loop spans 15 amino acids. Germline values: CDR1 DFQATT, CDR2 SNEGSKA (reference sequence). The CDR3 is CSARERTSGSDEQFF. The CDR3 nucleotides are TGCAGTGCTAGAGAACGGACTAGCGGGAGCGATGAGCAGTTCTTC.

This clonotype was detected many times. The gene calls are TRBV6-1 and TRBJ2-7; D is ambiguous. V was trimmed by 5 bases and J by 4 bases, leaving 21 bases between them. The CDR3 sequence is 16 residues long. Germline V gene lookup returns CDR1 MNHNS and CDR2 SASEGT. CDR3 residues: CASSTTRHRPIYEQYF. CDR3 coding DNA: TGTGCCAGCAGTACCACGCGACATAGACCTATTTACGAGCAGTACTTC.

About this clonotype: Being one base from a much bigger clone, this may be a read error. V gene TRBV6-5 combines with J gene TRBJ1-2; 8 nucleotides match TRBD1. The J segment lost 4 bases and the V segment lost 2 bases, leaving 9 bases of the junction unmatched. CDR3 length equals 16 residues. Germline lookup yields CDR1 MNHEY and CDR2 SVGAGI. This CDR3 reads CASSYGDDGQGYGYTF. The CDR3 DNA is TGTGCCAGCAGTTACGGAGACGACGGACAGGGCTATGGCTACACCTTC.

The CDR3 reads CASRIRGSGANVLTF. CDR3 coding DNA: TGTGCCAGCAGGATCAGGGGTTCCGGGGCCAACGTCCTGACTTTC. The chain couples TRBV27 to TRBJ2-6, with a weak D call TRBD1 (6 bases). Germline-derived CDR1 and CDR2 are MNHEY and SMNVEV (reference sequence). The germline V and J ends were trimmed by 6 bases and 4 bases, with 13 bases remaining between them. The CDR3 covers 15 residues.

The chain joins TRBV10-3 to TRBJ2-1, with 13 positions matching TRBD2. CDR3 length: 17 amino acids. V lost 5 bases to trimming and J lost 0 bases; unmatched junction nucleotides: 4. The germline V gene encodes CDR1 ENHRY and CDR2 SYGVKD. CDR3 amino acids: CAISIGTSGNSYNEQFF. In DNA form, the CDR3 reads TGTGCCATCAGTATTGGGACTAGCGGGAACTCCTACAATGAGCAGTTCTTC.

Ten or more counts support this clonotype. The genes are TRBV6-1 and TRBJ1-2, with D possibly TRBD1 on 6 matching bases. Germline CDR1 reads MNHNS; CDR2 reads SASEGT. There are 13 residues in the CDR3. The germline V and J ends were trimmed by 6 bases and 2 bases, with 10 bases remaining between them. In DNA form, the CDR3 reads TGTGCCAGCAGCACGGACAGAAACTATGGCTACACCTTC. It codes for CASSTDRNYGYTF.

This clonotype was detected many times. DNA for the CDR3: TGTGCCAGCAGTTACTCGTCACCCCTGAATTCCCACGAGCAGTACTTC. Translated: CASSYSSPLNSHEQYF. J is TRBJ2-7 and V is TRBV6-2 or TRBV6-3; no reliable D call. CDR1 is MNHEY and CDR2 is SVGEGT in the germline V gene. The V end lost 0 bases, the J end lost 5 bases, and 17 bases lay between the germline ends. CDR3 size: 16 residues.

This clonotype was recorded many times. The genes are TRBV30 and TRBJ1-5, with D hard to call. Trimming cost V 1 base and J 5 bases, with 9 bases left between them. The CDR3 loop spans 13 amino acids. Germline assignment: CDR1 GTSNPN and CDR2 SVGIG (reference sequence). CDR3 sequence reads: CAWSARQDQPQHF. The CDR3 nucleotides read TGTGCCTGGAGTGCTAGACAAGATCAGCCCCAGCATTTT.

This clonotype was seen many times. The chain couples TRBV6-2 or TRBV6-3 to TRBJ1-1; tentative D call: TRBD1 (5 bases). The germline CDR1 and CDR2 sequences are MNHEY and SVGEGT. The V gene lost 1 base and the J gene lost 7 bases, with 10 bases spanning the gap. The CDR3 spans 13 residues. CDR3 nucleotides: TGTGCCAGCAGTTACTGGCAGGGCGGTGAAGCTTTCTTT. The encoded protein is CASSYWQGGEAFF.

This clonotype appeared a few times. The chain employs TRBV9 and TRBJ1-2, with D perhaps TRBD1 (6 bases). In germline, CDR1 is SGDLS, CDR2 YYNGEE. The CDR3 covers 15 residues. V was pared by 0 bases and J by 8 bases, with 17 bases between. The CDR3 region is CASSVAGTPSRGYTF. The CDR3 coding sequence is TGTGCCAGCAGCGTAGCCGGGACACCCAGTAGGGGCTACACCTTC. Full variable domain (outside the CDR3, taken from reference TRBV9 and TRBJ1-2): DSGVTQTPKHLITATGQRVTLRCSPRSGDLSVYWYQQSLDQGLQFLIQYYNGEERAKGNILERFSAQQFPDLHSELNLSSLELGDSALYFCASSVAGTPSRGYTFGSGTRLTVV.

This clonotype has ten or more counts. This rearrangement joins TRBV10-3 to TRBJ1-2, with unresolved D. The germline V gene has CDR1 ENHRY and CDR2 SYGVKD. The V end lost 10 bases, the J end lost 1 base, and 22 bases lay between the germline ends. The CDR3 consists of 16 residues. This CDR3 is CASNMGVGEDNYGYTF. DNA for the CDR3: TGTGCCAGCAATATGGGTGTCGGAGAGGATAACTATGGCTACACCTTC.

This clonotype appeared many times. J is TRBJ2-1 and V is TRBV11-2; 9 bases map to TRBD2. CDR3 size: 17 residues. Trimming took 5 bases from V and 4 from J; bases not matched to a gene: 12. CDR1 SGHAT and CDR2 FQNNGV come from the germline V gene. The CDR3 nucleotides are TGTGCCAGCAGCCCTCGGGCTAGCGGGGCCCCTTACAATGAGCAGTTCTTC. Translated, it gives CASSPRASGAPYNEQFF.

The J gene is TRBJ2-2, the V gene TRBV3-1; 7 nucleotides align to TRBD1. CDR3 length: 18 amino acids. After removal of 0 bases from V and 2 bases from J, the junction contained 9 bases not matched to a gene. Germline V CDR1 and CDR2: LGHDT, YNNKEL (reference sequence). CDR3 sequence: CASSQDLSGTVNTGELFF. The CDR3 bases are TGTGCCAGCAGCCAAGATCTTTCCGGGACAGTCAACACCGGGGAGCTGTTTTTT.

This clonotype was picked up many times. The chain couples TRBV12-3 or TRBV12-4 to TRBJ1-4; D gene unclear. This CDR3 comprises 15 residues. Trimming removed 6 bases at V and 0 bases at J, with 11 bases between. CDR3 bases: TGTGCCAGCAGCCCACAGCGGTCAACTAATGAAAAACTGTTTTTT. Translating it yields CASSPQRSTNEKLFF.

This clonotype was found many times. The chain uses TRBV6-1 and TRBJ1-1, with unresolved D. Germline CDR1 is MNHNS and CDR2 is SASEGT. The V gene lost 5 bases and the J gene lost 3 bases, with 13 bases spanning the gap. This CDR3 has 14 residues. The CDR3 bases are TGTGCCAGCAGTCCCCGTCCGAGGGACACTGAAGCTTTCTTT. Its translation: CASSPRPRDTEAFF.

This clonotype was counted a single time. The chain combines TRBV9 with TRBJ1-2; D perhaps matches TRBD1 (6 bases). Germline V gives CDR1 SGDLS, CDR2 YYNGEE. The CDR3 covers 14 residues. Trimming took 4 bases from V and 7 from J, leaving 17 bases between them. CDR3 in amino acids: CASSPRGGDGGYTF. The CDR3 DNA sequence: TGTGCCAGCAGCCCGAGGGGGGGGGACGGTGGCTACACCTTC.

This clonotype appeared many times. The chain is built from TRBV7-3 and TRBJ2-1, with D tentatively TRBD1 or TRBD2 (6 bases each). This CDR3 region has 12 residues. V was cut by 5 bases and J by 10 bases, with 12 bases left in between. The germline V gene has CDR1 SGHTA and CDR2 FQGTGA. CDR3 nucleotides: TGTGCCAGCAGCCCGGGGGCGGGGGAGCAGTTCTTC. Encoded protein: CASSPGAGEQFF.

Comments on this clonotype: A much bigger clone sits one base away, suggesting this may be a read error. V gene TRBV4-1 combines with J gene TRBJ2-2, with a possible D match to TRBD2 (6 bases). Germline CDR1 and CDR2: MGHRA and YSYEKL. The CDR3 loop spans 14 amino acids. The CDR3 here is CASSHSSEAGGLFF. For the CDR3, the DNA is TGCGCCAGCAGCCATTCATCTGAGGCCGGGGGGCTGTTTTTT.

This clonotype was picked up many times. The chain joins TRBV24-1 to TRBJ1-6, with 8 bases that match TRBD1. The V and J ends lost 4 bases and 14 bases, in that order; junction bases with no gene match: 15. The CDR3 covers 16 residues. Germline V gene sequence: CDR1 KGHDR, CDR2 SFDVKD. CDR3: CATSDLQGGLGSALHF. CDR3 in DNA: TGTGCCACCAGTGACTTACAGGGGGGTCTCGGGTCAGCCCTCCACTTT.

As to this clonotype: This may be a read error: a much more frequent sequence differs by one nucleotide. The DNA for the CDR3 is TGTGCCAGCAGTGTGGACAGGGGAAGCAATCAGCCCCAGCATTTT. It yields the protein CASSVDRGSNQPQHF. The gene calls are TRBV6-1 and TRBJ1-5, with TRBD1 identical over 9 bases. Germline V gene lookup returns CDR1 MNHNS and CDR2 SASEGT. V was clipped by 4 bases and J by 1 base; unmatched bases: 2. The CDR3 has 15 amino acids.

The table lists this clonotype with many counts. The chain is built from TRBV7-3 and TRBJ1-6; TRBD1 matches 8 bases. The germline V gene encodes CDR1 SGHTA and CDR2 FQGTGA. This CDR3 region has 15 residues. The V and J ends lost 2 bases and 9 bases, in that order; junction bases with no gene match: 6. CDR3 loop: CASSLLGQGASPLHF. Here the CDR3 DNA reads TGTGCCAGCAGCTTACTTGGGCAGGGGGCTTCACCCCTCCACTTT.

There are many counts of this clonotype. The V call is TRBV12-5, the J call TRBJ2-1, with TRBD2 identical over 10 bases. Germline V gene lookup returns CDR1 LGHNT and CDR2 FRNRAP. Trimming at V came to 5 bases and at J to 3 bases, leaving 13 bases not matched to a gene. CDR3 length equals 18 residues. The CDR3 loop reads CASGPPGVAGGSYNEQFF. The CDR3 region has the DNA TGTGCTAGTGGTCCCCCGGGGGTAGCGGGAGGCAGCTACAATGAGCAGTTCTTC.

This clonotype has just a few counts. V usage is TRBV9 and J usage is TRBJ2-1; D gene ambiguous. V shed 4 bases and J shed 10 bases, with 12 bases lying between them. From germline, CDR1 is SGDLS and CDR2 YYNGEE. This CDR3 region has 12 residues. The CDR3 sequence: CASSPLRGEQFF. The CDR3 DNA sequence: TGTGCCAGCAGCCCTCTCCGCGGAGAGCAGTTCTTC.

The chain uses TRBV11-2 and TRBJ2-3; weak D call: TRBD2 (6 bases). Germline V gene lookup returns CDR1 SGHAT and CDR2 FQNNGV. The germline V and J ends were trimmed by 0 bases and 0 bases, with 13 bases remaining between them. The CDR3 runs to 17 residues. CDR3 coding DNA: TGTGCCAGCAGCTTAGATGGGGCGGGACTCAGCACAGATACGCAGTATTTT. It yields the protein CASSLDGAGLSTDTQYF.

This clonotype was detected ten times or more. V is TRBV7-9 and J is TRBJ1-6; maybe TRBD1 (6 bases). The germline V gene encodes CDR1 SEHNR and CDR2 FQNEAQ (reference sequence). The CDR3 is 14 amino acids. With 2 bases removed from V and 10 bases from J, the gap between germline ends came to 12 bases. The CDR3 nucleotides are TGTGCCAGCAGCTTATACAGGGCTGGATCACCCCTCCACTTT. It specifies CASSLYRAGSPLHF.

This clonotype was detected ten times or more. The J gene is TRBJ2-1, the V gene TRBV27; TRBD1 matches at 7 bases. From germline, CDR1 is MNHEY and CDR2 SMNVEV (reference sequence). Losses at the gene ends were 7 bases for V and 3 bases for J; bases not matched to a gene: 9. This CDR3 comprises 15 residues. CDR3 sequence reads: CASILRQGVYNEQFF. In DNA form, the CDR3 reads TGTGCCAGCATTCTCAGACAGGGTGTCTACAATGAGCAGTTCTTC.

In this sample, this clonotype turned up many times. The chain recombines TRBV20-1 with TRBJ2-5; D may be TRBD2 (5 bases). Germline V gene data show CDR1 as DFQATT and CDR2 as SNEGSKA (reference sequence). This CDR3 region has 13 residues. With 7 bases removed from V and 4 bases from J, the gap between germline ends came to 16 bases. The CDR3 loop is CSGWLGERETQYF. DNA of the CDR3: TGCAGTGGCTGGTTGGGAGAGCGAGAGACCCAGTACTTC.

The V gene is TRBV7-2, the J gene TRBJ1-5, with 7 bases lining up with TRBD1. With 7 bases clipped from V and 1 base from J, the junction kept 7 bases outside the gene matches. Germline V gene data show CDR1 as SGHTA and CDR2 as FQGNSA. The CDR3 extends over 15 amino acids. DNA for the CDR3: TGTGCCAGCAACCCCCCGGGACAGAGCAATCAGCCCCAGCATTTT. Translated: CASNPPGQSNQPQHF. Drawing the rest from reference TRBV7-2 and TRBJ1-5, the complete variable domain is GAGVSQSPSNKVTEKGKDVELRCDPISGHTALYWYRQSLGQGLEFLIYFQGNSAPDKSGLPSDRFSAERTGGSVSTLTIQRTQQEDSAVYLCASNPPGQSNQPQHFGDGTRLSIL.

This clonotype was detected ten times or more. This chain uses TRBV6-1 with TRBJ2-5, with a tentative D call TRBD2 (6 bases). The CDR3 contains 13 residues. Germline V gene sequence: CDR1 MNHNS, CDR2 SASEGT. Trimming took 7 bases from V and 1 from J, leaving 10 bases between them. CDR3 in DNA: TGTGCCAGCAAGACTAGTTTCCAAGAGACCCAGTACTTC. It is translated as CASKTSFQETQYF.